The present T cell receptor (beta chain) was sequenced within a study of neoadjuvant nivolumab and ipilimumab in lung cancer. Study results and limitations: TCR clonality did not significantly correlate with pathologic tumor regression. Compared with tumor-adjacent uninvolved lung, resected tumors showed greater richness and clonality.

V shed 2 bases and J shed 6 bases, with 8 bases lying between them. The CDR3 sequence is 12 residues long. From germline, CDR1 is SGHAT and CDR2 FQNNGV. For this clone: Its antigen is as yet unknown.

Here immunoSEQ multiplex PCR was the method, and the copy in TCRdb shows in-frame clones only, minus some. The sample records 25,000 to 30,000 clones, 76% being singletons. V gene TRBV11-2 combines with J gene TRBJ2-7; no firm D call. The sample consisted of tumor tissue, taken after neoadjuvant nivolumab, alone or with ipilimumab, at or shortly before surgery. The TCR was taken from an adult with non-small cell lung cancer. CDR3 DNA: TGTGCCAGCAGCTTATCAAGTCTCGAGCAGTACTTC. Its protein product is CASSLSSLEQYF.